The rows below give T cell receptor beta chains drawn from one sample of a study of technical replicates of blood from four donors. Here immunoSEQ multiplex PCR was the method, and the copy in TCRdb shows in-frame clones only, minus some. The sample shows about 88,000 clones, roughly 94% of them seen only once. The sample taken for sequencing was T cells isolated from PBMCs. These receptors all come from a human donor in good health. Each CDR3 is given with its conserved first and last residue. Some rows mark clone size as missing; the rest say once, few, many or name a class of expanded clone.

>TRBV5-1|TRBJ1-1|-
CASSSKGGQLNTEAFF
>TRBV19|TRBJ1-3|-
CASSIQGAGNTIYF
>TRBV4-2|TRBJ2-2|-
CASSQARTYTGELFF
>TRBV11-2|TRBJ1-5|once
CASSLGQVYNQPQHF
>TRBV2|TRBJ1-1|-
CASSSGAEAFF
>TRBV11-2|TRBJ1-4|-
CASSFFEGVGEKLFF
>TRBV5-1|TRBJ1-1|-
CASSRRGGDTEAFF
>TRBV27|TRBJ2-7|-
CASSSEREAYEQYF
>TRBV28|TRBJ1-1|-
CASSVPGGGTEAFF
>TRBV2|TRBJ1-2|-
CASLTPRGSYGYTF
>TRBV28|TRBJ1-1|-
CASSPPSDTEAFF